These 27 T cell receptor beta chains were sequenced from one sample in a study of blood T cell repertoires in COVID-19. Sequencing used immunoSEQ multiplex PCR; TCRdb keeps in-frame clones, though not all of them. Here the sample spans fewer than 200,000 clones, more than 75% being singletons. Sequencing used peripheral blood. The receptors come from a man over 45 who had recovered from COVID-19.

The genes are TRBV7-2 and TRBJ2-2, with 12 bases aligning to TRBD2. J was trimmed by 3 bases and V by 5 bases; bases with no gene match: 10. CDR1 is SGHTA, CDR2 FQGNSA, per germline. This CDR3 has 18 amino acids. The CDR3 here is CASSATLAGGRYTGELFF. CDR3 nucleotide sequence: TGTGCCAGCAGCGCGACCCTAGCGGGGGGGCGTTACACCGGGGAGCTGTTTTTT.

A few counts support this clone. The chain has TRBV9 and TRBJ2-5, with 8 bases matching TRBD1. The V and J ends lost 4 bases and 1 base, in that order; junction bases with no gene match: 9. The length of the CDR3 is 16 residues. CDR1 is SGDLS, CDR2 YYNGEE, per germline. CDR3 region: CASSSGQGWAQETQYF. The CDR3 bases are TGTGCCAGCAGCTCCGGACAGGGTTGGGCCCAAGAGACCCAGTACTTC.

The chain recombines TRBV6-2 or TRBV6-3 with TRBJ2-7; 8 bases are a match to TRBD1. Germline CDR1 and CDR2: MNHEY and SVGEGT. CDR3 length: 17 amino acids. V gave up 2 bases and J gave up 0 bases; unmatched junction bases: 9. CDR3 loop: CASSYGPRDRTSYEQYF. The CDR3 DNA follows: TGTGCCAGCAGTTACGGTCCCCGGGACAGGACCTCCTACGAGCAGTACTTC.

This chain uses TRBV10-3 with TRBJ2-7; D unresolved. Trimming stripped 11 bases from V and 4 bases from J, with 12 bases between. CDR3 size: 11 residues. Germline values: CDR1 ENHRY, CDR2 SYGVKD. The CDR3 bases are TGTGCCGCGAACTCGTTATACGAGCAGTACTTC. Its translation: CAANSLYEQYF.

The rearrangement links TRBV7-3 to TRBJ2-1; the match to TRBD2 covers 10 bases. Germline values: CDR1 SGHTA, CDR2 FQGTGA. V dropped 8 bases and J dropped 9; count of bases not matched to a gene: 7. The CDR3 covers 13 residues. CDR3 bases: TGTGCCAGCGGGGAGCGGGAGGGCGGTGAGCAGTTCTTC. Translating gives CASGEREGGEQFF. The whole variable domain, remainder taken from reference TRBV7-3 and TRBJ2-1, is GAGVSQTPSNKVTEKGKYVELRCDPISGHTALYWYRQSLGQGPEFLIYFQGTGAADDSGLPNDRFFAVRPEGSVSTLKIQRTERGDSAVYLCASGEREGGEQFFGPGTRLTVL.

The chain couples TRBV7-9 to TRBJ2-7, with TRBD2 matching over 8 bases. The CDR3 is made up of 16 amino acids. Germline assignment: CDR1 SEHNR and CDR2 FQNEAQ (reference sequence). Losses at the gene ends were 3 bases for V and 6 bases for J; bases not matched to a gene: 13. The CDR3 reads CASSFTSSGRAAEQYF. CDR3 sequence (DNA): TGTGCCAGCAGCTTCACCTCCTCCGGGAGGGCCGCCGAGCAGTACTTC.

CDR3 residues: CASRLTENQPQHF. CDR3 in DNA: TGTGCCAGCAGACTGACAGAGAATCAGCCCCAGCATTTT. The gene calls are TRBV28 and TRBJ1-5; tentative D call: TRBD1 (5 bases). Germline-derived CDR1 and CDR2 are MDHEN and SYDVKM. The CDR3 extends over 13 amino acids. V was clipped by 6 bases and J by 4 bases, with 10 bases between them.

This clone showed up just a few times. The J gene is TRBJ1-1, the V gene TRBV18; 9 nucleotides align to TRBD1. CDR1 KGHSH and CDR2 LQKENI come from the germline V gene. The V gene end was trimmed by 2 bases and the J gene end by 7 bases; junction bases not matched to a gene: 5. The length of the CDR3 is 14 residues. Written as DNA, the CDR3 is TGTGCCAGCTCACCAGGACAGGGGATTGGTGAAGCTTTCTTT. It encodes CASSPGQGIGEAFF.

Written as DNA, the CDR3 is TGTGCCAGCAGCCCCCTGGGCCGGGGTGAGCAGTTCTTC. It translates to CASSPLGRGEQFF. V and J are TRBV7-2 and TRBJ2-1, with D possibly matching TRBD2 (5 bases). This CDR3 contains 13 residues. CDR1 is SGHTA and CDR2 is FQGNSA in the germline V gene. Trimming stripped 5 bases from V and 9 bases from J, with 14 bases between. Variable domain in full (rest from reference TRBV7-2 and TRBJ2-1): GAGVSQSPSNKVTEKGKDVELRCDPISGHTALYWYRQSLGQGLEFLIYFQGNSAPDKSGLPSDRFSAERTGGSVSTLTIQRTQQEDSAVYLCASSPLGRGEQFFGPGTRLTVL.

This clone has only one observation. In DNA form, the CDR3 reads TGTGCCAGCAGCCCTTACGGGACTAGCGGGAGCCCTCCCGAGCAGTTCTTC. Amino acid sequence: CASSPYGTSGSPPEQFF. The rearrangement links TRBV7-9 to TRBJ2-1; 14 nucleotides agree with TRBD2. V shed 5 bases, J shed 10 bases, and the junction held 13 bases outside the gene matches. Germline loops: CDR1 SEHNR, CDR2 FQNEAQ (reference sequence). The CDR3 is 17 amino acids.

This clone was detected only once. The chain joins TRBV5-1 to TRBJ1-6, with D unclear. Germline values: CDR1 SGHRS, CDR2 YFSETQ. V lost 5 bases and J 14 bases, leaving 14 bases between the germline ends. This CDR3 spans 12 amino acids. For the CDR3, the DNA is TGCGCCAGCAGTGAGGCGGGTCGCACCCTCCACTTT. Encoded protein: CASSEAGRTLHF.

This clone turned up a few times. J is TRBJ1-2 and V is TRBV6-5, with a possible D match to TRBD1 (5 bases). Germline V gene sequence: CDR1 MNHEY, CDR2 SVGAGI. The CDR3 sequence is 13 residues long. The V and J ends lost 7 bases and 4 bases respectively, with 13 bases between them. For the CDR3, the DNA is TGTGCCAGCACGGACACCTCTGGCTATGGCTACACCTTC. It specifies CASTDTSGYGYTF.

The chain combines TRBV30 with TRBJ1-1; D not resolved. In germline, CDR1 is GTSNPN, CDR2 SVGIG (reference sequence). The CDR3 extends over 14 amino acids. The ends were cut back, 0 bases at V and 3 bases at J, with 11 bases in the middle. In nucleotides, the CDR3 is TGTGCCTGGAGTGTACGGAGAGGCGACACTGAAGCTTTCTTT. Translating gives CAWSVRRGDTEAFF.

V and J are TRBV6-1 and TRBJ2-2, with D maybe TRBD1 (6 bases). Trimming removed 3 bases at V and 1 base at J, with 9 bases between. The V gene's germline CDR1 is MNHNS and CDR2 SASEGT. The CDR3 consists of 15 residues. CDR3 DNA sequence: TGTGCCAGCAGTGAGGGACACTGGAACACCGGGGAGCTGTTTTTT. Translated, it gives CASSEGHWNTGELFF.

This clone was recorded only once. V is TRBV4-3 and J is TRBJ1-6; D gene uncertain. V lost 1 base, J lost 11 bases, and 12 bases lay in between. CDR3 length: 14 residues. The germline CDR1 and CDR2 sequences are LGHNA and YSLEER. The CDR3 sequence: CASSQGGGVPPLHF. The DNA for the CDR3 is TGCGCCAGCAGCCAAGGAGGTGGCGTCCCACCCCTCCACTTT.

The CDR3 here is CASTSLRRGEGTEAFF. CDR3 DNA: TGTGCCAGCACCTCCCTCCGGCGGGGCGAAGGCACTGAAGCTTTCTTT. The chain carries TRBV6-6 and TRBJ1-1, with D tentatively TRBD1 (5 bases). The CDR3 has 16 amino acids. V lost 7 bases and J lost 4, with 22 bases in between. CDR1 and CDR2 (germline): MNHNY, SVGAGI (reference sequence).

As DNA, the CDR3 is TGTGCCAGTAAGGACAGGGGTCGAATCGAGCAGTACTTC. It encodes CASKDRGRIEQYF. V and J are TRBV19 and TRBJ2-7, with 9 bases identical to TRBD1. The CDR3 has 13 residues. The germline gives CDR1 LNHDA, CDR2 SQIVND (reference sequence). J was trimmed by 6 bases and V by 7 bases; bases with no gene match: 7.

V gene TRBV6-2 or TRBV6-3 combines with J gene TRBJ1-2, with 10 nucleotides matching TRBD1. V dropped 1 base and J dropped 7; count of bases not matched to a gene: 6. The CDR3 loop spans 15 amino acids. Germline V gives CDR1 MNHEY, CDR2 SVGEGT. CDR3 coding DNA: TGTGCCAGCAGTTACTATGGACAGGGGGTTCGTGGCTACACCTTC. Protein product: CASSYYGQGVRGYTF.

The V gene is TRBV9, the J gene TRBJ1-1, with TRBD1 matching over 10 bases. V lost 4 bases, J lost 5 bases, and 8 bases stayed unmatched. Germline V gene data show CDR1 as SGDLS and CDR2 as YYNGEE. The CDR3 has 15 residues. This chain's CDR3 is CASSSSTGGRTEAFF. The CDR3, as DNA: TGTGCCAGCAGCTCTTCGACAGGGGGCAGGACTGAAGCTTTCTTT.

The chain is built from TRBV6-2 or TRBV6-3 and TRBJ2-7; D may be TRBD2 (6 bases). Germline loops: CDR1 MNHEY, CDR2 SVGEGT. Trimming pared 2 bases from V and 5 bases from J, leaving 10 bases between. CDR3 length: 13 amino acids. The CDR3 DNA reads as TGTGCCAGCAGTTACCCTTGGGGGGACGAGCAGTACTTC. Translation gives CASSYPWGDEQYF.

The chain links TRBV7-9 to TRBJ2-1, with TRBD1 matching 7 bases. The CDR3 contains 14 residues. From germline, CDR1 is SEHNR and CDR2 FQNEAQ (reference sequence). The trim removed 3 bases at V and 6 bases at J, leaving 5 bases unmatched. The chain's CDR3 is CASSLGRQGNEQFF. CDR3 DNA sequence: TGTGCCAGCAGCTTGGGGCGACAGGGCAATGAGCAGTTCTTC. Combining the CDR3 with reference TRBV7-9 and TRBJ2-1 gives the whole variable domain DTGVSQNPRHKITKRGQNVTFRCDPISEHNRLYWYRQTLGQGPEFLTYFQNEAQLEKSRLLSDRFSAERPKGSFSTLEIQRTEQGDSAMYLCASSLGRQGNEQFFGPGTRLTVL.

The V and J genes are TRBV2 and TRBJ1-5; tentatively, D is TRBD1 (6 bases). This CDR3 has 14 residues. V was cut by 4 bases and J by 3 bases, with 10 bases left in between. Germline V lookup: CDR1 SNHLY, CDR2 FYNNEI. CDR3: CASSGGQSNQPQHF. Here the CDR3 DNA reads TGTGCCAGCAGTGGAGGACAGTCCAATCAGCCCCAGCATTTT.

This clone was observed a single time. This chain uses TRBV6-2 or TRBV6-3 with TRBJ1-2, with 10 positions matching TRBD1. The CDR3 covers 15 residues. Germline V lookup: CDR1 MNHEY, CDR2 SVGEGT. Trimming took 4 bases from V and 6 from J; bases not matched to a gene: 8. The CDR3 DNA is TGTGCCAGCAGTTCCCGGACAGGGGGACTAGATGGCTACACCTTC. It translates to CASSSRTGGLDGYTF.

The V call is TRBV27, the J call TRBJ1-4; 7 nucleotides line up with TRBD1. The V segment lost 3 bases and the J segment 3 bases; nucleotides outside the gene matches: 7. This CDR3 has 16 residues. CDR1 and CDR2 (germline): MNHEY, SMNVEV (reference sequence). CDR3 nucleotide sequence: TGTGCCAGCAGTTTCCTCTACAGGGGCCCTAATGAAAAACTGTTTTTT. Its translation: CASSFLYRGPNEKLFF.

This chain uses TRBV7-7 with TRBJ2-7; tentatively, D is TRBD1 (5 bases). The germline V and J ends were trimmed by 5 bases and 3 bases, with 17 bases remaining between them. In germline, CDR1 is SSHAT, CDR2 FNYEAQ (reference sequence). The CDR3 runs 15 residues. The CDR3 DNA is TGTGCCAGCAGCCTAAAGGGGCCGGATCACTACGAGCAGTACTTC. It translates to CASSLKGPDHYEQYF.

The V call is TRBV7-2, the J call TRBJ2-2, with a possible D match to TRBD2 (7 bases). V shed 5 bases and J shed 3 bases, with 16 bases lying between them. The CDR3 spans 16 residues. Germline V lookup: CDR1 SGHTA, CDR2 FQGNSA. This CDR3 is CASSPVRGPDTGELFF. CDR3 in DNA: TGTGCCAGCAGCCCTGTGCGGGGGCCGGACACCGGGGAGCTGTTTTTT.

This sequence joins TRBV7-9 and TRBJ1-5; D might be TRBD1 (5 bases). There are 15 residues in the CDR3. With 3 bases removed from V and 7 bases from J, the gap between germline ends came to 16 bases. Germline V CDR1 and CDR2: SEHNR, FQNEAQ (reference sequence). The CDR3 spells CASSFGSGPGQPQHF. The CDR3 bases are TGTGCCAGCAGCTTTGGGTCCGGACCAGGGCAGCCCCAGCATTTT. The whole variable domain, remainder taken from reference TRBV7-9 and TRBJ1-5, is DTGVSQNPRHKITKRGQNVTFRCDPISEHNRLYWYRQTLGQGPEFLTYFQNEAQLEKSRLLSDRFSAERPKGSFSTLEIQRTEQGDSAMYLCASSFGSGPGQPQHFGDGTRLSIL.